This T cell receptor (beta chain) was profiled in a study of identical twins. Regarding the study as a whole: Among monozygotic twins, out-of-frame TCR alpha sharing exceeded what models predicted. Weaker excess twin sharing was observed in beta out-of-frame sequences.

As to this clonotype: Its specificity is unknown.

Each cDNA held unique molecular identifiers, and template switching gave it a universal primer site. TCRdb recomputed calls from the 5' RACE reads with MiXCR, one row per CDR3 protein. The profile covers under 400,000 distinct CDR3 sequences, with approximately 8.7% appearing a single time and roughly 9% taken by the ten largest. What was sequenced was naive T cells sorted from blood. The source of this sequence is a woman between 45 and 65 years old in good health.

Here the CDR3 reads CASSLTGHLKETQYF. The CDR3 DNA is TGCGCCAGCAGCCTCACGGGGCACCTTAAAGAGACCCAGTACTTC. The chain links TRBV5-1 to TRBJ2-5; TRBD1 or TRBD2 may be the D gene (5 bases each). The CDR3 extends over 15 amino acids. Trimming took 4 bases from V and 3 from J, leaving 16 bases between them. The V gene's germline CDR1 is SGHRS and CDR2 YFSETQ. Drawing the rest from reference TRBV5-1 and TRBJ2-5, the complete variable domain is KAGVTQTPRYLIKTRGQQVTLSCSPISGHRSVSWYQQTPGQGLQFLFEYFSETQRNKGNFPGRFSGRQFSNSRSEMNVSTLELGDSALYLCASSLTGHLKETQYFGPGTRLLVL.